The present entry profiles one T cell receptor (beta chain) with its context. Methods used by the authors: Using reference gene primer amplification, nucleated cell counts were estimated. Assay used: immunoSEQ multiplex PCR; TCRdb lists only in-frame clones, some missing. V and J calls plus clone size are reproduced from that table; the DNA served to infer D and trimming. The sample carries some 80,000 clones, around nine tenths recorded once. The CDR3 has 15 residues. Germline CDR1 is LGHNA and CDR2 is YSLEER. Trimming took 0 bases from V and 0 from J, leaving 9 bases between them. This record comes from a study of blood T cell repertoires in COVID-19. Overall study context: Samples representing acute and convalescent COVID-19 were sourced from the United States, Italy and Spain. PBMCs, B-cell-depleted T cells, or T cells provided the cDNA or gDNA that made up the material.

Sequenced input: peripheral blood. The rearrangement links TRBV4-3 to TRBJ2-7; D unclear. The receptor comes from a man between 45 and 60 years old with active or convalescent COVID-19. The CDR3 nucleotides read TGCGCCAGCAGCCAAGAAGCATTTAGCTCCTACGAGCAGTACTTC. Residues: CASSQEAFSSYEQYF.